This T cell receptor beta chain was identified during a study of T cell repertoires in cytomegalovirus infection. Overall study: An indication of both CMV infection and matching HLA type came from public TCR beta signatures.

A single record per CDR3 protein comes from TCRdb applying MiXCR to the reads. This table has 71,000 or so distinct CDR3 sequences, 20% to 25% appearing once. Whole-study findings and limits: Dominating the ex vivo response were TCR beta clonotypes that were CMV-specific and HLA-C-restricted. There were carriers of CMV plus the relevant HLA, and cumulative public TCR beta family frequency identified them.

V was shortened by 1 base and J by 5 bases, with 14 bases between the two germline ends. The germline CDR1 and CDR2 sequences are SGHVS and FQNEAQ. This CDR3 spans 15 amino acids. This clonotype has a handful of counts. Its specificity is unknown. This chain joins TRBV7-8 and TRBJ2-5; perhaps TRBD2 as D (5 bases). This specimen consisted of CD8+ T cells from cultured PBMCs, obtained from culture after CMV antigen stimulation. This TCR was recovered from a human donor in good health (CMV status not recorded). Some clones in this sample may be carry-over from other donors' samples. CDR3 region: CASSLGGSASETQYF. Written as DNA, the CDR3 is TGTGCCAGCAGCTTAGGAGGGTCGGCTTCGGAGACCCAGTACTTC.